This T cell receptor (beta chain) comes out of a study of T cell responses to AZD1222 COVID-19 vaccine. Study outcomes and limitations: Repertoires were obtained solely post-peak T cell response. Clonal diversity was possibly underestimated, and the donors were mostly white British, with more females. Spike-spanning, vaccine-associated CD4 TCRs were dominant at 160-218 and 743-854.

J lost 1 base, V lost 6 bases, and 3 bases had no gene match. Germline V lookup: CDR1 ENHRY, CDR2 SYGVKD. The length of the CDR3 is 15 residues. Profiled with immunoSEQ multiplex PCR; TCRdb holds only in-frame clones, not every one. This sample has around 100,000 clones, with around 82% found just once. Remarks on this clone: Its antigen is still unknown.

The TCR sequence derives from an adult in good health. The chain uses TRBV10-3 and TRBJ2-1; TRBD1 aligns across 10 bases. This specimen was peripheral blood, taken on day 0 of AZD1222 vaccination. Here the CDR3 DNA reads TGTGCCATCAGCCAGGGACAGGGGTCCTACAATGAGCAGTTCTTC. This translates into CAISQGQGSYNEQFF.